Listed here are 16 T cell receptor beta chains from one sample, sequenced in a study of PD-L1 blockade in urothelial cancer. Measured with immunoSEQ multiplex PCR; TCRdb has only the in-frame clones, and not every one. The sample consists of about 57,000 clones, 80% to 90% of them appearing once. The time point: pretreatment peripheral blood. The starting material was PBMCs, obtained around atezolizumab (anti-PD-L1) treatment. Every receptor here comes from a man between 70 and 80 years old with urothelial cancer.

The chain recombines TRBV5-4 with TRBJ2-5, with TRBD1 identical over 7 bases. Trimming removed 5 bases from V and 2 bases from J; junction bases left unmatched: 3. Germline V gives CDR1 SGHNT, CDR2 YYREEE (reference sequence). The CDR3 covers 13 residues. CDR3 sequence reads: CASSTGQQETQYF. Written as DNA, the CDR3 is TGTGCCAGCAGTACGGGACAGCAAGAGACCCAGTACTTC.

This sequence joins TRBV7-9 and TRBJ2-7; D gene unclear. Looked up from germline, CDR1 is SEHNR and CDR2 is FQNEAQ (reference sequence). The CDR3 spans 14 residues. Trimming took off 3 bases at V and 3 bases at J, with 12 bases between the two ends. The CDR3 loop is CASSFPPPSYEQYF. DNA of the CDR3: TGTGCCAGCAGCTTCCCTCCCCCTAGCTACGAGCAGTACTTC.

About this clone itself: The DNA is left out, because the CDR3 cannot be placed on it with certainty; the CDR3 is given as TCRdb lists it. V is TRBV7-3 and J is TRBJ2-1; TRBD2, the D gene given by the table, was not confirmed from the DNA. Germline CDR1 SGHTA, CDR2 FQGTGA. From its first to its last residue, the CDR3 has 14 amino acids. The CDR3 reads CASSLVASGNPKFF.

This clone was detected once. V is TRBV11-2 and J is TRBJ2-3; 7 bases agree with TRBD2. The ends lost 7 bases at V and 4 bases at J; junction bases unmatched: 8. CDR1 SGHAT and CDR2 FQNNGV come from the germline V gene. This CDR3 contains 14 residues. CDR3 in amino acids: CASTVNREADTQYF. The CDR3 DNA sequence: TGTGCCAGCACCGTTAACCGGGAGGCAGATACGCAGTATTTT.

This chain connects TRBV28 to TRBJ2-1; 7 nucleotides align to TRBD2. The junction had 9 bases not matched to a gene; V was cut back by 6 bases and J by 4 bases. CDR3 length: 15 amino acids. Germline V CDR1 and CDR2: MDHEN, SYDVKM. CDR3 sequence: CASSRSGGGYNEQFF. Written as DNA, the CDR3 is TGTGCCAGCAGCAGATCGGGCGGGGGATACAATGAGCAGTTCTTC.

This clone was found a few times. The chain recombines TRBV19 with TRBJ1-2; D gene ambiguous. Germline CDR1 is LNHDA and CDR2 is SQIVND (reference sequence). The length of the CDR3 is 12 residues. V lost 7 bases, J lost 6 bases, and 12 bases lay in between. For the CDR3, the DNA is TGTGCCAGTACGTTGGGCCTTAATGGCTACACCTTC. Protein: CASTLGLNGYTF.

The gene calls are TRBV12-5 and TRBJ2-1, with D possibly matching TRBD1 (5 bases). The CDR3 covers 16 residues. The V gene's germline CDR1 is LGHNT and CDR2 FRNRAP. V lost 3 bases and J lost 4, with 16 bases in between. CDR3 in DNA: TGTGCTAGTGGTTTAGACAGCCGCCTCCGATACAATGAGCAGTTCTTC. This codes for CASGLDSRLRYNEQFF.

The rearrangement links TRBV9 to TRBJ1-6; no clear D gene. The CDR3 runs 17 residues. V was clipped by 4 bases and J by 0 bases, with 14 bases between them. Germline V gene lookup returns CDR1 SGDLS and CDR2 YYNGEE. The CDR3 bases are TGTGCCAGCAGCCCCCATGGTACTCTCTCCTATAATTCACCCCTCCACTTT. Translating it yields CASSPHGTLSYNSPLHF.

This clone was counted between two and nine times. This sequence joins TRBV18 and TRBJ2-7, with 10 bases identical to TRBD1. The CDR3 length is 15 residues. Unmatched junction bases numbered 12, after V lost 5 bases and J lost 8 bases. Germline V CDR1 and CDR2: KGHSH, LQKENI. CDR3 coding DNA: TGTGCCAGCTCATCAGGACAGGGGGTGAGAAGCAAGCAGTACTTC. Translated, it gives CASSSGQGVRSKQYF.

V gene TRBV2 combines with J gene TRBJ1-4; 8 bases match TRBD1. The CDR3 is made up of 14 amino acids. Germline values: CDR1 SNHLY, CDR2 FYNNEI. V shed 7 bases, J shed 5 bases, and the junction held 6 bases outside the gene matches. The CDR3 loop reads CASTGDRSNEKLFF. DNA for the CDR3: TGTGCCAGCACCGGGGACAGGTCGAATGAAAAACTGTTTTTT.

This sequence joins TRBV7-9 and TRBJ1-1; D is undetermined. The V gene's germline CDR1 is SEHNR and CDR2 FQNEAQ (reference sequence). V gave up 4 bases and J gave up 1 base, with 13 bases separating them. The CDR3 runs to 15 residues. The CDR3, as DNA: TGTGCCAGCAGCTACGACAACGCGAGGAACACTGAAGCTTTCTTT. Translated: CASSYDNARNTEAFF.

The chain uses TRBV6-6 and TRBJ2-5, with D perhaps TRBD1 (6 bases). This CDR3 is 13 amino acids long. V shed 5 bases and J shed 9 bases, with 16 bases lying between them. Germline V gives CDR1 MNHNY, CDR2 SVGAGI (reference sequence). CDR3 in amino acids: CASSTRTARAQYF. The CDR3 coding sequence is TGTGCCAGCAGTACTCGGACAGCCCGGGCCCAGTACTTC.

The chain uses TRBV30 and TRBJ2-2; D gene unclear. CDR1 GTSNPN and CDR2 SVGIG come from the germline V gene (reference sequence). V lost 1 base, J lost 9 bases, and 12 bases lay in between. The CDR3 has 13 residues. The CDR3 region is CAWSDSASRELFF. CDR3 in DNA: TGTGCCTGGAGTGACAGTGCCTCCAGGGAGCTGTTTTTT.

This rearrangement joins TRBV5-1 to TRBJ2-7; 8 nucleotides match TRBD1. This CDR3 contains 17 residues. Per the germline V gene, CDR1 is SGHRS and CDR2 is YFSETQ. The junction had 9 bases not matched to a gene; V was cut back by 0 bases and J by 1 base. CDR3 region: CASSLGGGQGASYEQYF. In DNA form, the CDR3 reads TGCGCCAGCAGCTTGGGGGGTGGACAGGGAGCGTCCTACGAGCAGTACTTC.

This clone was counted only a few times. The rearrangement joins TRBV19 to TRBJ1-6, with D possibly TRBD1 on 5 matching bases. Trimming took 8 bases from V and 7 from J, leaving 12 bases between them. This CDR3 is 13 amino acids long. The germline gives CDR1 LNHDA, CDR2 SQIVND (reference sequence). In nucleotides, the CDR3 is TGTGCCAGTTCACAGGCGGGGAATTCACCCCTCCACTTT. Its protein product is CASSQAGNSPLHF.

CDR3 DNA: TGTGCCAGCAGCAGGGGGGCCAATCAGCCCCAGCATTTT. As protein: CASSRGANQPQHF. The chain recombines TRBV2 with TRBJ1-5; TRBD1 agrees at 7 bases. Germline CDR1 is SNHLY and CDR2 is FYNNEI. V shed 6 bases and J 3 bases; nucleotides not matched to a gene: 2. CDR3 length: 13 amino acids.